The clone carrying this TCR beta chain was seen repeatedly, ten times or more. These data come from a study of T cells in Graves' hyperthyroidism and ophthalmopathy. The source material, RNA transcripts, was used to amplify TCR beta CDR3 regions. The HTBI primer set was used in a first-round RT-PCR of the TCR CDR3. TCRdb re-called the multiplex PCR reads through MiXCR, storing one row per CDR3 protein. The profile covers about 560,000 distinct CDR3 sequences, with 16% appearing a single time and about 20% taken by the ten largest. Germline V CDR1 and CDR2: DFQATT, SNEGSKA (reference sequence). V was clipped by 7 bases and J by 7 bases, with 13 bases between them. This CDR3 contains 11 residues.

V and J are TRBV20-1 and TRBJ1-2; possible D gene TRBD1, 6 bases. The sequencing input was blood. This TCR was recovered from a woman under 30 with Graves' hyperthyroidism. The CDR3 region has the DNA TGCAGTGGTTGGGGGCGGCGTGGCTACACCTTC. This sequence encodes CSGWGRRGYTF.